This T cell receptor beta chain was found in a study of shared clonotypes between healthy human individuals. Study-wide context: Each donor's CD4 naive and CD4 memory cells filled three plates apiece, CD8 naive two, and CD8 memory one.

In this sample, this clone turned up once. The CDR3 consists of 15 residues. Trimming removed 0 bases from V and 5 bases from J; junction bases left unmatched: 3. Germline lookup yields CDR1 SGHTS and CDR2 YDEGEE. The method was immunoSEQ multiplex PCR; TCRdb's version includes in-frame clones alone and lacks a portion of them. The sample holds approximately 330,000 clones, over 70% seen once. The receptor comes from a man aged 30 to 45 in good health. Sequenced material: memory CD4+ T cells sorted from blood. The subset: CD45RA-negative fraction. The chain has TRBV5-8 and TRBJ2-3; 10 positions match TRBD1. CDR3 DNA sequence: TGTGCCAGCAGCTTGGCCCGGACAGGGGGAGATACGCAGTATTTT. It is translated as CASSLARTGGDTQYF.